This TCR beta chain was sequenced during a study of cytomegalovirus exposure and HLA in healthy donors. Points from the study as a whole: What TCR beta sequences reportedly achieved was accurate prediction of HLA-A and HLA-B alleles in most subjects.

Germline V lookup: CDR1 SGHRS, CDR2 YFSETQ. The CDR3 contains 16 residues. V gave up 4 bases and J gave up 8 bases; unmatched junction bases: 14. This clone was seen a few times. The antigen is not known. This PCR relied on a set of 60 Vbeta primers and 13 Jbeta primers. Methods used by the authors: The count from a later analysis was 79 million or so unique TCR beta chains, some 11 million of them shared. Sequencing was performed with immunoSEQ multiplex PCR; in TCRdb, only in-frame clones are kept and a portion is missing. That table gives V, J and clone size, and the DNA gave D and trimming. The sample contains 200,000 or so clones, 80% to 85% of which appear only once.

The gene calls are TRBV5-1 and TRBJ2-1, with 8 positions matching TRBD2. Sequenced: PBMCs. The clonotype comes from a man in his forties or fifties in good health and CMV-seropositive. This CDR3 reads CASSTEGGGPNYEQFF. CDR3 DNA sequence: TGCGCCAGCAGCACGGAGGGCGGGGGGCCCAATTATGAGCAGTTCTTC.